The present T cell receptor (beta chain) was sequenced within a study of Graves' ophthalmopathy and Graves' hyperthyroidism. Points from the study as a whole: Sensitivity of about 70% and specificity of nearly 75% were achieved by the model that predicted ophthalmopathy progression.

The CDR3 loop spans 17 amino acids. V shed 8 bases, J shed 2 bases, and the junction held 10 bases outside the gene matches. CDR1 is SGHTA and CDR2 is FQGNSA in the germline V gene. TCR beta CDR3 amplification used RNA transcripts. The library came from an HTBI-primed first-round RT-PCR and a second-round multiplex PCR. TCRdb passed the multiplex PCR reads through MiXCR, listing each CDR3 protein once. This sample has some 250,000 distinct CDR3 sequences, with around 42% found just once. Concerning this clonotype: The antigen is not known.

The chain recombines TRBV7-2 with TRBJ2-5; 14 bases are a match to TRBD2. This clonotype was sampled from an adult man with Graves' ophthalmopathy. Specimen: peripheral blood. The CDR3 is CASRKTSGRVEQETQYF. CDR3 nucleotide sequence: TGTGCCAGCCGCAAGACTAGCGGGAGGGTGGAGCAAGAGACCCAGTACTTC.